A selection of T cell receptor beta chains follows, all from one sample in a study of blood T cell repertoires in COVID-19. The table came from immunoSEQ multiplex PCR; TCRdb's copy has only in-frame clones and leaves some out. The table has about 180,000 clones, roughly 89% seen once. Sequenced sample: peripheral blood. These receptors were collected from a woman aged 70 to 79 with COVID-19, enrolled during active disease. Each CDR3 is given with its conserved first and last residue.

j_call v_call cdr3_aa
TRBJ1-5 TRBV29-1 CSVGAGAGGPQHF
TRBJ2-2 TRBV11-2 CASSNPTASENTGELFF
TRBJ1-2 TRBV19 CASSPTTGPTYGYTF
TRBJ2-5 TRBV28 CASRASGRETQYF
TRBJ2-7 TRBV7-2 CASSGRDHSYEQYF
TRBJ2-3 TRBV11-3 CASSLGTSGTDTQYF
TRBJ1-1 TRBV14 CASSESLEEAFF
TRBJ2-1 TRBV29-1 CSVGRENEQFF
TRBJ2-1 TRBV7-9 CASKRTSGSVSEQFF
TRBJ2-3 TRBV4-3 CASSQEASWTQYF
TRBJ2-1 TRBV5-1 CASSLGSGTVYNEQFF
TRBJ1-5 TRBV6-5 CASRADRGPGQPQHF
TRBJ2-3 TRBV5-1 CASSLHDTSGYTDTQYF
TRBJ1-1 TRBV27 CASSPRGLDMNTEAFF
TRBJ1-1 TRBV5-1 CASSRGQGNTEAFF
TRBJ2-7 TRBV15 CATSRDGGFSYEQYF
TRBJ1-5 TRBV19 CASSGTGNQPQHF
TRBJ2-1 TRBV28 CASSETRSEQFF
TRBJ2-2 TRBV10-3 CATERLAGPLNTGELFF
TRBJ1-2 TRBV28 CASNHQEGGYTF
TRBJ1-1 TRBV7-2 CASSLTVWEAFF
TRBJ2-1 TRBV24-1 CATSDTGTGLSEQFF
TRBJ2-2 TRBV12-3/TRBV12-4 CASNKNTGELFF
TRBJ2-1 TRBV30 CAWGNLATNEQFF
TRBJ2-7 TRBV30 CAWSMGGGTYEQYF
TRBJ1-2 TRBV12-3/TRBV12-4 CASSFSSGGGYTF
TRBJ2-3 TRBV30 CAWIHRTESTDTQYF
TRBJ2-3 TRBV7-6 CASSAHQQGDTQYF
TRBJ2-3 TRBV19 CASRQGGDTQYF
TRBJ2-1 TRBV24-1 CATSDGGVEPFGEQFF
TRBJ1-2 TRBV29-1 CSVGRSGGYGYTF
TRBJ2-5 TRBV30 CAWSVQGDFGETQYF
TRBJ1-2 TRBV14 CASSPLTASGYTF
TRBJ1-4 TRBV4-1 CASSPGQRATNEKLFF
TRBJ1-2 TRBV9 CASSPLPQQGAHGYTF
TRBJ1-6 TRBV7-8 CASSWGSRGSPLHF
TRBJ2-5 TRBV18 CASSPDWTEQETQYF
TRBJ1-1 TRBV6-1 CASSEVFNRGAFF
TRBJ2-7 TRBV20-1 CSGTSGYEQYF
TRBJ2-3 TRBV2 CASSRSSGSSPDTQYF
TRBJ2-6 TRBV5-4 CASSKPGTGTGANVLTF
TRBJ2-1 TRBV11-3 CASSLRTGGVNEQFF
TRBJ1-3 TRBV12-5 CASGHTGLAGNTIYF
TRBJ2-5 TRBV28 CASNNGQGPQETQYF
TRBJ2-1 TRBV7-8 CASSLYTSGRVDEQFF
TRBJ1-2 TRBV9 CASSVVAGYGYTF
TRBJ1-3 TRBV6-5 CASGRGNGNTIYF
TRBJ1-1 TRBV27 CASSRPGLNTEAFF
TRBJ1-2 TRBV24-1 CATSDLQGAGYTF
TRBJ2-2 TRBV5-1 CASIPGSGNTGELFF
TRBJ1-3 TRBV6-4 CASRSVLQGTGNTIYF
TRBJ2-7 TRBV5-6 CASSYLPGTGAYEQYF